The next 20 T cell receptor beta chains were all read from a single sample in a study of control samples from healthy donors and cancer patients (dated by TCRdb to the early 2020s). The library was produced with the immunoSEQ multiplex PCR assay. TCRdb took over this immuneACCESS table, retaining in-frame rearrangements with V and J assigned. Such tables are incomplete; in checked studies, under half of the missing clones stem from an unresolved V gene, and the remainder is unexplained. The sample table holds 55,000 to 90,000 clones, of which 75% to 90% were seen once. The ten largest clones add up to under 30% of the sample. The sample comprised blood. Receptors originate from a man in his fifties or sixties in good health.

The CDR3 region has the DNA TGTGCCAGTATCAACCGGGACAGCCTTAATCAGCCCCAGCATTTT. Translated: CASINRDSLNQPQHF. The chain joins TRBV19 to TRBJ1-5; 7 positions match TRBD1. The CDR3 is made up of 15 amino acids. Trimming removed 7 bases from V and 4 bases from J; junction bases left unmatched: 10. CDR1 is LNHDA, CDR2 SQIVND, per germline (reference sequence).

This clone turned up a few times. The chain has TRBV30 and TRBJ1-5, with D possibly being TRBD1 (6 bases). Trimming shortened V by 5 bases and J by 9 bases, and 14 bases separated the two germline ends. The V gene's germline CDR1 is GTSNPN and CDR2 SVGIG (reference sequence). The CDR3 has 12 residues. In DNA, the CDR3 is TGTGCCTGGGGCAGGGGTTTGGGGCCCCAGCATTTT. Residues: CAWGRGLGPQHF.

This chain connects TRBV11-3 to TRBJ2-5; 7 bases agree with TRBD2. V lost 4 bases to trimming and J lost 4 bases; unmatched junction nucleotides: 9. The CDR3 consists of 15 residues. CDR1 SGHNT and CDR2 YENEEA come from the germline V gene. CDR3 residues: CASSSPRLAPETQYF. The CDR3 DNA is TGTGCCAGCAGCTCCCCGAGACTAGCTCCAGAGACCCAGTACTTC.

The J gene is TRBJ2-5, the V gene TRBV24-1; 13 bases are shared with TRBD2. The germline V gene has CDR1 KGHDR and CDR2 SFDVKD. This CDR3 spans 15 amino acids. With 5 bases clipped from V and 7 bases from J, the junction kept 6 bases outside the gene matches. The CDR3 DNA is TGTGCCACCAGTGGGGGACTAGCGGGACAGTTGACCCAGTACTTC. It codes for CATSGGLAGQLTQYF.

The chain uses TRBV30 and TRBJ1-5, with D hard to call. This CDR3 has 15 residues. Trimming cost V 5 bases and J 0 bases, with 14 bases left between them. CDR1 and CDR2 (germline): GTSNPN, SVGIG (reference sequence). CDR3 sequence reads: CAWGEERDSNQPQHF. The CDR3 coding sequence is TGTGCCTGGGGGGAAGAGAGGGATAGCAATCAGCCCCAGCATTTT.

This clone was observed a single time. J is TRBJ2-1 and V is TRBV9, with D possibly TRBD2 on 5 matching bases. Trimming pared 3 bases from V and 1 base from J, leaving 14 bases between. The germline CDR1 and CDR2 sequences are SGDLS and YYNGEE. The length of the CDR3 is 16 residues. The CDR3: CASSDVLSGSYNEQFF. Written as DNA, the CDR3 is TGTGCCAGCAGCGATGTCCTAAGCGGTTCCTACAATGAGCAGTTCTTC.

The rearrangement uses TRBV28 and TRBJ2-7; tentatively, D is TRBD1 (6 bases). This CDR3 comprises 14 residues. Trimming removed 6 bases from V and 2 bases from J, with 14 bases in between. Per the germline V gene, CDR1 is MDHEN and CDR2 is SYDVKM. CDR3 DNA sequence: TGTGCCAGCAGCCAATACAGGGTAACCTACGAGCAGTACTTC. Its protein is CASSQYRVTYEQYF. Complete variable domain (other parts from reference TRBV28 and TRBJ2-7): DVKVTQSSRYLVKRTGEKVFLECVQDMDHENMFWYRQDPGLGLRLIYFSYDVKMKEKGDIPEGYSVSREKKERFSLILESASTNQTSMYLCASSQYRVTYEQYFGPGTRLTVT.

The chain has TRBV19 and TRBJ2-2, with 10 bases fitting TRBD1. V was pared by 10 bases and J by 7 bases, with 12 bases of the junction left unmatched. CDR3 length: 15 amino acids. Germline V CDR1 and CDR2: LNHDA, SQIVND (reference sequence). The CDR3 reads CATATGTGAHGELFF. CDR3 DNA sequence: TGTGCCACCGCAACCGGGACAGGGGCGCACGGGGAGCTGTTTTTT.

The chain employs TRBV28 and TRBJ1-2, with a weak D call TRBD1 (5 bases). The CDR3 is 14 residues long. V lost 2 bases to trimming and J lost 5 bases, with 12 bases between them. The germline CDR1 and CDR2 sequences are MDHEN and SYDVKM. The CDR3 coding sequence is TGTGCCAGCAGTTTACTGGGGGTAACGTATGGCTACACCTTC. This codes for CASSLLGVTYGYTF.

The gene calls are TRBV30 and TRBJ2-2; TRBD2 matches at 7 bases. V was pared by 2 bases and J by 5 bases, with 5 bases of the junction left unmatched. Germline V gives CDR1 GTSNPN, CDR2 SVGIG (reference sequence). This CDR3 is 14 amino acids long. In DNA form, the CDR3 reads TGTGCCTGGAGTACAGGACTAGGAACCGGGGAGCTGTTTTTT. It yields the protein CAWSTGLGTGELFF.

V usage is TRBV30 and J usage is TRBJ1-2; D remains unclear. V shed 0 bases and J shed 5 bases, with 7 bases lying between them. This CDR3 has 12 amino acids. The germline V gene encodes CDR1 GTSNPN and CDR2 SVGIG (reference sequence). The DNA of the CDR3 is TGTGCCTGGAGTGTTGGGCCGTATGGCTACACCTTC. This encodes CAWSVGPYGYTF. The variable domain in full, completed from reference TRBV30 and TRBJ1-2, reads SQTIHQWPATLVQPVGSPLSLECTVEGTSNPNLYWYRQAAGRGLQLLFYSVGIGQISSEVPQNLSASRPQDRQFILSSKKLLLSDSGFYLCAWSVGPYGYTFGSGTRLTVV.

This chain links TRBV5-5 with TRBJ2-3; weak D call: TRBD2 (6 bases). Germline V gene data show CDR1 as SGHKS and CDR2 as YYEKEE (reference sequence). The CDR3 is 15 amino acids. V gave up 4 bases and J gave up 4 bases, with 16 bases separating them. The CDR3 here is CASSRTGTPPDTQYF. The CDR3 region has the DNA TGTGCCAGCAGCCGGACCGGGACTCCCCCAGATACGCAGTATTTT.

V gene TRBV9 combines with J gene TRBJ2-1; 11 bases map to TRBD2. J gave up 5 bases and V 0 bases, and 4 bases lay outside the gene matches. Germline V lookup: CDR1 SGDLS, CDR2 YYNGEE. The CDR3 covers 16 residues. CDR3 nucleotides: TGTGCCAGCAGCGTAGCACTAGCGGGGGAAAACAATGAGCAGTTCTTC. Protein: CASSVALAGENNEQFF.

V is TRBV27 and J is TRBJ1-6; D unresolved. Germline V lookup: CDR1 MNHEY, CDR2 SMNVEV (reference sequence). The ends were cut back, 0 bases at V and 5 bases at J, with 8 bases in the middle. This CDR3 region has 15 residues. CDR3 nucleotides: TGTGCCAGCAGTTTATCCTGGCGGAATAATTCACCCCTCCACTTT. This codes for CASSLSWRNNSPLHF.

Here the CDR3 DNA reads TGTGCCAGCAGTTCACCCCCTTCCTACGAGCAGTACTTC. It specifies CASSSPPSYEQYF. The chain links TRBV27 to TRBJ2-7; D is unresolved. V lost 4 bases and J 1 base, leaving 8 bases between the germline ends. The CDR3 length is 13 residues. CDR1 and CDR2 (germline): MNHEY, SMNVEV (reference sequence).

This clone came up a few times. This sequence joins TRBV7-6 and TRBJ1-1; D is ambiguous. V was clipped by 3 bases and J by 4 bases, with 21 bases between them. The CDR3 totals 17 residues. The germline CDR1 and CDR2 sequences are SGHVS and FNYEAQ. This CDR3 is CASSFLRSGMSVTEAFF. Written as DNA, the CDR3 is TGTGCCAGCAGCTTCCTAAGGAGTGGGATGTCGGTCACTGAAGCTTTCTTT.

In DNA, the CDR3 is TGTGCCAGCAGTCACAGGGGAGGGACTGAAGCTTTCTTT. Protein sequence: CASSHRGGTEAFF. The rearrangement uses TRBV6-2 or TRBV6-3 and TRBJ1-1; 7 bases agree with TRBD1. Trimming took 5 bases from V and 5 from J; bases not matched to a gene: 5. The CDR3 has 13 residues. Germline CDR1 is MNHEY and CDR2 is SVGEGT.

The gene calls are TRBV7-2 and TRBJ1-1; D is unclear. This CDR3 comprises 14 residues. V lost 7 bases to trimming and J lost 0 bases, with 12 bases between them. Germline V lookup: CDR1 SGHTA, CDR2 FQGNSA. CDR3 sequence: CASTLSGLNTEAFF. The CDR3 bases are TGTGCCAGCACCCTAAGCGGTCTGAACACTGAAGCTTTCTTT.

This clone was counted once. The V gene is TRBV28, the J gene TRBJ1-4; D gene unclear. CDR1 MDHEN and CDR2 SYDVKM come from the germline V gene. The CDR3 extends over 14 amino acids. Trimming left V 6 bases short and J 5 bases short, with 13 bases between. The CDR3 DNA sequence: TGTGCCAGCAGGAATCCTCCTCCCAATGAAAAACTGTTTTTT. Protein: CASRNPPPNEKLFF.

This clone was observed a single time. The rearrangement links TRBV15 to TRBJ2-7; the D gene is possibly TRBD2 (5 bases). The CDR3 runs 16 residues. Trimming stripped 0 bases from V and 0 bases from J, with 12 bases between. Germline CDR1 is LNHNV and CDR2 is YYDKDF (reference sequence). The CDR3 spells CATSRDHASGSYEQYF. The DNA of the CDR3 is TGTGCCACCAGCAGAGATCACGCCAGCGGCTCCTACGAGCAGTACTTC. Supplemented by reference TRBV15 and TRBJ2-7, the full variable domain reads DAMVIQNPRYQVTQFGKPVTLSCSQTLNHNVMYWYQQKSSQAPKLLFHYYDKDFNNEADTPDNFQSRRPNTSFCFLDIRSPGLGDTAMYLCATSRDHASGSYEQYFGPGTRLTVT.